This TCR beta chain was captured by sequencing in a study of breast tumors, draining lymph nodes, adjacent tissues. The lymph nodes were axillary draining lymph nodes from breast cancer patients. With regard to this clonotype: The DNA is omitted, as the CDR3 cannot be located on it reliably, and the CDR3 follows TCRdb's listing.

TCRdb analysed the multiplex PCR reads with MiXCR anew, one entry per CDR3 protein. The repertoire includes more than 200,000 distinct CDR3 sequences, about 30% of them detected once, and 1.1% to 1.5% sits in the top ten. The specimen sequenced was axillary lymph node tissue. The TCR sequence derives from a female donor with breast cancer. Some clones in this sample may be carry-over from other donors' samples.

The CDR3 spells CASSFYICSARVAARQINQPQHF. The chain joins TRBV7-2 to TRBJ1-5; the listed D gene, TRBD1, was not tested against the DNA. 23 amino acids form the CDR3, both terminal residues included. CDR1 is SGHTA and CDR2 is FQGNSA in the germline V gene.